This passage covers 28 T cell receptor beta chains from one sample sequenced in a study of T cell changes during pregnancy in multiple sclerosis. Profiled with immunoSEQ multiplex PCR; TCRdb holds only in-frame clones, not every one. In the table there are around 100,000 clones, roughly 92% of which are singletons. Sequencing used peripheral blood, obtained in the third trimester of pregnancy. The origin of the receptors is a female donor with multiple sclerosis, enrolled in a pregnancy study.

V usage is TRBV13 and J usage is TRBJ1-5, with 8 positions matching TRBD1. The trim removed 6 bases at V and 7 bases at J, leaving 5 bases unmatched. The CDR3 sequence is 13 residues long. CDR1 is PRHDT and CDR2 is FYEKMQ in the germline V gene (reference sequence). CDR3 coding DNA: TGTGCCAGCAGTCCAGGACAGGGCCAGCCCCAGCATTTT. Its translation: CASSPGQGQPQHF. The variable domain in full, with the rest retrieved from reference TRBV13 and TRBJ1-5, is AAGVIQSPRHLIKEKRETATLKCYPIPRHDTVYWYQQGPGQDPQFLISFYEKMQSDKGSIPDRFSAQQFSDYHSELNMSSLELGDSALYFCASSPGQGQPQHFGDGTRLSIL.

The chain uses TRBV5-5 and TRBJ1-1; D is unresolved. The CDR3 has 14 residues. The germline V gene has CDR1 SGHKS and CDR2 YYEKEE (reference sequence). The V end was cut by 0 bases, the J end by 0 bases, with 6 bases between. The chain's CDR3 is CASSLDSLNTEAFF. CDR3 coding DNA: TGTGCCAGCAGCTTGGACAGCTTGAACACTGAAGCTTTCTTT.

The chain employs TRBV19 and TRBJ1-2; D is unclear. The CDR3 loop spans 15 amino acids. Per germline, CDR1 LNHDA and CDR2 SQIVND (reference sequence). V was cut by 9 bases and J by 8 bases, with 25 bases left in between. The CDR3 DNA reads TGTGCCAGCCATGTTAGTGTGGGTCTCGTGGAGGGCTACACCTTC. This translates into CASHVSVGLVEGYTF.

The V gene is TRBV5-5, the J gene TRBJ1-2; the D is unclear. V lost 4 bases, J lost 4 bases, and 8 bases lay in between. The germline CDR1 and CDR2 sequences are SGHKS and YYEKEE (reference sequence). The CDR3 loop spans 12 amino acids. This CDR3 reads CASSLDTYGYTF. The CDR3 coding sequence is TGTGCCAGCAGCCTCGACACCTATGGCTACACCTTC.

The CDR3 loop reads CASRKGVRGRGGDLPQHF. In DNA, the CDR3 is TGTGCCAGTAGGAAAGGGGTCAGGGGGCGAGGAGGGGATCTCCCCCAGCATTTT. The V and J genes are TRBV19 and TRBJ1-5, with 8 bases matching TRBD1. Germline V CDR1 and CDR2: LNHDA, SQIVND (reference sequence). The CDR3 runs to 18 residues. V trimming: 6 bases; J trimming: 10 bases; junction bases outside the gene matches: 23.

The chain employs TRBV27 and TRBJ2-7, with D possibly matching TRBD2 (6 bases). The V gene's germline CDR1 is MNHEY and CDR2 SMNVEV (reference sequence). The CDR3 length is 18 residues. The V gene lost 5 bases and the J gene lost 6 bases, with 29 bases spanning the gap. CDR3 in amino acids: CASSLPSRARRERCEQYF. The CDR3 coding sequence is TGTGCCAGCAGTCTCCCCTCGCGGGCGCGGAGGGAAAGATGCGAGCAGTACTTC.

This rearrangement joins TRBV5-6 to TRBJ2-5; a weak D match, TRBD1 (5 bases). The J call may be in error: the DNA end matches TRBJ2-7 better. Germline CDR1 and CDR2: SGHDT and YYEEEE. The CDR3 extends over 16 amino acids. In DNA, the CDR3 is TGTGCCAGCAGCTTCAGGGCCCTAAAAAGGGGATACGAGCAGTACTTC. Amino acids: CASSFRALKRGYEQYF.

This clone appeared a few times. The rearrangement uses TRBV30 and TRBJ2-7, with TRBD2 as a possible D gene (5 bases). This CDR3 spans 14 amino acids. The germline gives CDR1 GTSNPN, CDR2 SVGIG (reference sequence). V lost 4 bases, J lost 3 bases, and 16 bases lay in between. The CDR3, as DNA: TGTGCCTGGACCCTTTGGACGGGGAACTACGAGCAGTACTTC. Translating it yields CAWTLWTGNYEQYF.

V usage is TRBV4-1 and J usage is TRBJ1-1; 7 bases match TRBD1. Germline loops: CDR1 MGHRA, CDR2 YSYEKL. Germline trimming cut 4 bases from V and 4 bases from J; bases unmatched to any gene: 6. The CDR3 is 14 amino acids. The CDR3 DNA is TGCGCCAGCAGCCTGACAGGGAAGGTCACTGAAGCTTTCTTT. Its protein product is CASSLTGKVTEAFF.

The gene calls are TRBV27 and TRBJ2-7, with D uncertain. The CDR3 is made up of 11 amino acids. Germline V gives CDR1 MNHEY, CDR2 SMNVEV (reference sequence). Trimming took off 7 bases at V and 1 base at J, with 5 bases between the two ends. The CDR3 here is CASILSYEQYF. The CDR3 DNA reads TGTGCCAGCATCCTTTCCTACGAGCAGTACTTC.

The chain joins TRBV6-6 to TRBJ1-1, with 9 bases matching TRBD1. The CDR3 loop spans 16 amino acids. Germline V gene sequence: CDR1 MNHNY, CDR2 SVGAGI (reference sequence). The junction had 9 bases not matched to a gene; V was cut back by 7 bases and J by 0 bases. The CDR3 nucleotides read TGTGCCAGCATCTTAACCGGGACAGGGTTGAACACTGAAGCTTTCTTT. It is translated as CASILTGTGLNTEAFF.

This clone was observed a handful of times. This sequence joins TRBV10-1 and TRBJ2-2; the match to TRBD1 covers 12 bases. This CDR3 is built from 14 residues. Germline V gene data show CDR1 as WNHNN and CDR2 as SYGVQD (reference sequence). V gave up 6 bases and J gave up 6 bases; unmatched junction bases: 2. As DNA, the CDR3 is TGCGCCAGCAGGGGACAGGGGGCGGCCGGGGAGCTGTTTTTT. Protein: CASRGQGAAGELFF.

The chain uses TRBV5-1 and TRBJ2-1, with D perhaps TRBD2 (6 bases). There are 16 residues in the CDR3. The germline V and J ends were trimmed by 4 bases and 0 bases, with 14 bases remaining between them. Germline CDR1 is SGHRS and CDR2 is YFSETQ. The CDR3 spells CASSMRDSSSYNEQFF. DNA for the CDR3: TGCGCCAGCAGCATGCGGGATTCCAGCTCCTACAATGAGCAGTTCTTC.

V is TRBV10-2 and J is TRBJ2-2; maybe TRBD2 (6 bases). The CDR3 totals 14 residues. The germline V gene has CDR1 WSHSY and CDR2 SAAADI. Deletions cut 6 bases from V and 0 bases from J, with 8 bases between. The CDR3 DNA is TGCGCCAGCAGGGCTAGCGCGAACACCGGGGAGCTGTTTTTT. Protein: CASRASANTGELFF.

This rearrangement joins TRBV12-5 to TRBJ1-1, with TRBD1 matching over 7 bases. CDR3 length: 17 amino acids. Trimming cost V 0 bases and J 1 base; bases outside gene matches: 8. CDR1 and CDR2 (germline): LGHNT, FRNRAP. The CDR3 spells CASGLVPPDRENTEAFF. The CDR3 coding sequence is TGTGCTAGTGGTTTGGTTCCTCCCGACAGGGAGAACACTGAAGCTTTCTTT.

V is TRBV7-2 and J is TRBJ1-3; TRBD1 might be the D (6 bases). Germline CDR1 and CDR2: SGHTA and FQGNSA. V lost 5 bases and J 2 bases, leaving 13 bases between the germline ends. The CDR3 is 15 amino acids. CDR3 protein: CASSEQGLAGNTIYF. The CDR3, as DNA: TGTGCCAGCAGCGAACAGGGTCTGGCTGGAAACACCATATATTTT.

The chain recombines TRBV7-2 with TRBJ1-2; maybe TRBD1 (5 bases). V was clipped by 0 bases and J by 1 base, with 15 bases between them. Germline-derived CDR1 and CDR2 are SGHTA and FQGNSA. The CDR3 is 17 amino acids. CDR3 sequence: CASSLASRGANNYGYTF. CDR3 in DNA: TGTGCCAGCAGCTTAGCGTCAAGGGGCGCCAATAACTATGGCTACACCTTC.

The chain is built from TRBV5-6 and TRBJ2-7; the match to TRBD1 covers 11 bases. This CDR3 has 15 residues. Germline V gene sequence: CDR1 SGHDT, CDR2 YYEEEE. Losses at the gene ends were 4 bases for V and 4 bases for J; bases not matched to a gene: 7. The CDR3 bases are TGTGCCAGCAGCCCGAATGGACAGGGGGCGTACGAGCAGTACTTC. Its protein product is CASSPNGQGAYEQYF.

V gene TRBV6-5 combines with J gene TRBJ1-1; TRBD1 is a possible D gene (5 bases). V was pared by 2 bases and J by 3 bases, with 10 bases between. The germline gives CDR1 MNHEY, CDR2 SVGAGI. This CDR3 comprises 14 residues. CDR3 protein: CASSYTGEDTEAFF. CDR3 DNA: TGTGCCAGCAGTTACACGGGGGAGGACACTGAAGCTTTCTTT.

CDR3 in amino acids: CASSFRGRGNTEAFF. The CDR3 nucleotides are TGTGCCAGCAGTTTCCGTGGCAGGGGGAACACTGAAGCTTTCTTT. The gene calls are TRBV27 and TRBJ1-1, with D possibly matching TRBD1 (6 bases). With 3 bases removed from V and 1 base from J, the gap between germline ends came to 12 bases. The CDR3 has 15 amino acids. CDR1 is MNHEY, CDR2 SMNVEV, per germline (reference sequence).

This clone was detected once. J is TRBJ2-2 and V is TRBV15, with D possibly being TRBD1 (5 bases). In germline, CDR1 is LNHNV, CDR2 YYDKDF (reference sequence). This CDR3 spans 15 amino acids. Trimming cost V 4 bases and J 2 bases, with 11 bases left between them. Here the CDR3 DNA reads TGTGCCACCAGCAACCGACAGAGAAACACCGGGGAGCTGTTTTTT. Protein product: CATSNRQRNTGELFF. The variable domain in full, completed from reference TRBV15 and TRBJ2-2, reads DAMVIQNPRYQVTQFGKPVTLSCSQTLNHNVMYWYQQKSSQAPKLLFHYYDKDFNNEADTPDNFQSRRPNTSFCFLDIRSPGLGDTAMYLCATSNRQRNTGELFFGEGSRLTVL.

The rearrangement links TRBV2 to TRBJ2-2; the match to TRBD2 covers 7 bases. CDR3 length equals 15 residues. The trim removed 4 bases at V and 5 bases at J, leaving 7 bases unmatched. Germline V gene data show CDR1 as SNHLY and CDR2 as FYNNEI. CDR3 nucleotide sequence: TGTGCCAGCAGTGCTTGGACTAGAGGAACCGGGGAGCTGTTTTTT. It is translated as CASSAWTRGTGELFF.

The V and J genes are TRBV7-9 and TRBJ1-4; D unclear. CDR3 length: 18 residues. With 0 bases removed from V and 0 bases from J, the gap between germline ends came to 14 bases. Germline loops: CDR1 SEHNR, CDR2 FQNEAQ (reference sequence). In DNA form, the CDR3 reads TGTGCCAGCAGCTTAGCACTGAACAGCCTTGCAACTAATGAAAAACTGTTTTTT. This gives the protein CASSLALNSLATNEKLFF.

This sequence joins TRBV7-6 and TRBJ1-5; TRBD1 agrees at 10 bases. Unmatched junction bases numbered 1, after V lost 1 base and J lost 1 base. The CDR3 totals 16 residues. The germline V gene encodes CDR1 SGHVS and CDR2 FNYEAQ. The CDR3: CASSLGTGGSNQPQHF. Written as DNA, the CDR3 is TGTGCCAGCAGCTTAGGGACAGGGGGAAGCAATCAGCCCCAGCATTTT.

The rearrangement links TRBV5-6 to TRBJ2-2; the match to TRBD1 covers 8 bases. The V gene end was trimmed by 1 base and the J gene end by 7 bases; junction bases not matched to a gene: 9. The CDR3 covers 16 residues. Germline CDR1 and CDR2: SGHDT and YYEEEE. The CDR3 reads CASSLRQGINGGELFF. CDR3 in DNA: TGTGCCAGCAGCTTGAGACAGGGGATTAATGGCGGGGAGCTGTTTTTT.

The V and J genes are TRBV5-1 and TRBJ2-1; TRBD2 might be the D (6 bases). CDR1 is SGHRS, CDR2 YFSETQ, per germline. This CDR3 spans 16 amino acids. V lost 4 bases and J lost 8, with 22 bases in between. CDR3 region: CASSRSPGASSYEQFF. In nucleotides, the CDR3 is TGCGCCAGCAGCCGCTCCCCGGGAGCCTCTTCTTATGAGCAGTTCTTC.

V gene TRBV7-3 combines with J gene TRBJ2-7; 9 bases are shared with TRBD2. Germline V lookup: CDR1 SGHTA, CDR2 FQGTGA. Trimming removed 5 bases from V and 6 bases from J; junction bases left unmatched: 14. CDR3 length equals 16 residues. For the CDR3, the DNA is TGTGCCAGCAGCCCAAATGGGGCGGGGGGGCTCGGCGAGCAGTACTTC. Translated, it gives CASSPNGAGGLGEQYF. The entire variable domain, with the rest obtained from reference TRBV7-3 and TRBJ2-7, is as follows: GAGVSQTPSNKVTEKGKYVELRCDPISGHTALYWYRQSLGQGPEFLIYFQGTGAADDSGLPNDRFFAVRPEGSVSTLKIQRTERGDSAVYLCASSPNGAGGLGEQYFGPGTRLTVT.

The V gene is TRBV7-2, the J gene TRBJ2-3; the D gene is possibly TRBD2 (6 bases). Germline V gene data show CDR1 as SGHTA and CDR2 as FQGNSA. This CDR3 is built from 16 residues. The germline V and J ends were trimmed by 1 base and 2 bases, with 13 bases remaining between them. For the CDR3, the DNA is TGTGCCAGCAGCTTAGATAGCGGTTCGCACACAGATACGCAGTATTTT. This codes for CASSLDSGSHTDTQYF. Using reference TRBV7-2 and TRBJ2-3 for the parts outside the CDR3, the full variable domain is GAGVSQSPSNKVTEKGKDVELRCDPISGHTALYWYRQSLGQGLEFLIYFQGNSAPDKSGLPSDRFSAERTGGSVSTLTIQRTQQEDSAVYLCASSLDSGSHTDTQYFGPGTRLTVL.